This T cell receptor (beta chain) originates from a study of shared clonotypes between healthy human individuals. A CD45RA+ naive subset and a CD45RA-negative memory subset were split from CD4+ cells. Study conclusions and caveats: In general, naive subsets displayed greater estimated richness than memory subsets did.

Assay used: immunoSEQ multiplex PCR; TCRdb lists only in-frame clones, some missing. The sample holds approximately 940,000 clones, roughly 72% seen once. About this clone: Its antigen is as yet unknown.

Material for sequencing was memory CD4+ T cells sorted from blood. The subset is: CD45RA-negative fraction. The TCR originated in a young man in good health.

The CDR3 sequence is CASSPGRGGYQETQYF. DNA for the CDR3: TGTGCCAGCAGTCCGGGCAGGGGGGGATACCAAGAGACCCAGTACTTC. The chain employs TRBV28 and TRBJ2-5; D may correspond to TRBD1 or TRBD2 (7 bases each). This CDR3 has 16 residues. Germline CDR1 MDHEN, CDR2 SYDVKM. The V gene lost 5 bases and the J gene lost 0 bases, with 16 bases spanning the gap.